This TCR beta chain was captured in a study of shared clonotypes between healthy human individuals. Study-level points and caveats: Non-shared clonotypes displayed generation probabilities falling below those of clonotypes present in all four donors.

CDR1 and CDR2 from the germline V gene are SGDLS and YYNGEE. The CDR3 is 12 residues long. Trimming stripped 3 bases from V and 8 bases from J, with 9 bases between. Measured with immunoSEQ multiplex PCR; TCRdb has only the in-frame clones, and not every one. Among some 1 million clones listed, about 77% were seen once. Of note for this clone: Its target is unknown.

The chain recombines TRBV9 with TRBJ2-1, with D possibly being TRBD1 (5 bases). Sequenced material: memory CD4+ T cells sorted from blood. As to subset: CD45RA-negative fraction. The TCR sequence derives from a man between 18 and 29 years old in good health. The CDR3 DNA reads as TGTGCCAGCAGCGCAGGGTTCGATGAGCAGTTCTTC. The encoded protein is CASSAGFDEQFF.